This T cell receptor (beta chain) is from a study of OX40 agonist ivuxolimab in advanced cancers. Generated by immunoSEQ multiplex PCR, the TCRdb table keeps only in-frame clones and is missing some. The sample includes 22,000 or so clones, over 60% seen only once; the top ten take roughly 15%. For this clone: Its antigen is not identified.

Study findings and constraints: Expansion of clones was among the lowest in partial responders at 0.1-3.0 mg/kg. In a subset of nonresponders, normalized T-cell clonal expansion was also low. CD8+ T cells were the subset that, on average, had more expanded clones than CD4+. Both CD4+ and CD8+ T cell populations in blood had undergone clonal expansion by week 6 at 0.1 to 3.0 mg/kg.

Germline CDR1 is SGHTA and CDR2 is FQGNSA. Trimming removed 4 bases at V and 7 bases at J, with 11 bases between. The CDR3 consists of 12 residues. The receptor was isolated from an adult with an advanced solid tumor such as melanoma, head and neck, liver or kidney cancer. This sample comprised CD4+ or CD8+ T cells sorted from blood, obtained in a trial of the OX40 agonist ivuxolimab. The chain carries TRBV7-2 and TRBJ2-7; D unresolved. In nucleotides, the CDR3 is TGTGCCAGCAGCTCCACCATACGGGAGCAGTACTTC. Protein sequence: CASSSTIREQYF.